The 5 T cell receptor beta chains given below trace back to one sample, sequenced in a study of Graves' ophthalmopathy and Graves' hyperthyroidism listed by TCRdb under 2018. For sequencing, an Illumina HiSeq 2000 was employed. For repertoire sequencing, the TCR beta CDR3 regions were amplified from RNA transcripts. The first round was an RT-PCR using HTBI primers with the Qiagen OneStep RT-PCR kit, and this first round was followed by a second-round multiplex PCR, then size selection and purification. In-frame beta chains were kept once TCRdb had trimmed the public reads at Q25 with fastp and called clones with MiXCR. Under each unique CDR3 protein, matching rows form one entry showing the most common genes and DNA. Present in this sample are about 220,000 distinct CDR3 sequences, 20% to 25% of which were seen just once. The ten largest clones take up roughly 44% of the sample. Source material: peripheral blood. The receptors here all came from a woman aged 45 to 65 with Graves' ophthalmopathy. Donor details come from another sample of the same person, matched by shared clones.

This clonotype appeared many times. V is TRBV7-9 and J is TRBJ2-7, with 7 positions matching TRBD1. Germline values: CDR1 SEHNR, CDR2 FQNEAQ (reference sequence). The CDR3 sequence is 15 residues long. V shed 6 bases, J shed 2 bases, and the junction held 10 bases outside the gene matches. The CDR3 DNA is TGTGCCAGCAGTTACAAACCACAGGGGACCTACGAGCAGTACTTC. As protein: CASSYKPQGTYEQYF.

V and J are TRBV12-3 or TRBV12-4 and TRBJ2-7, with TRBD1 matching over 12 bases. There are 15 residues in the CDR3. V shed 4 bases, J shed 7 bases, and the junction held 8 bases outside the gene matches. CDR3 region: CASSSPGQGANEQYF. The CDR3 DNA is TGTGCCAGCAGTTCGCCGGGACAGGGGGCAAATGAGCAGTACTTC.

The chain uses TRBV24-1 and TRBJ2-2; 8 bases line up with TRBD2. From germline, CDR1 is KGHDR and CDR2 SFDVKD. There are 15 residues in the CDR3. Trimming cost V 6 bases and J 2 bases; bases outside gene matches: 4. The CDR3 nucleotides are TGTGCCACCAGTTGGGCGGGAGGAAACACCGGGGAGCTGTTTTTT. Amino acid sequence: CATSWAGGNTGELFF.

The rearrangement joins TRBV28 to TRBJ2-4; maybe TRBD1 (6 bases). Germline V gene sequence: CDR1 MDHEN, CDR2 SYDVKM. CDR3 length equals 16 residues. Trimming removed 3 bases from V and 3 bases from J, with 15 bases in between. The CDR3 is CASSFPNRVGKNIQYF. The CDR3 nucleotides are TGTGCCAGCAGTTTCCCAAACAGGGTGGGCAAAAACATTCAGTACTTC. Full variable domain (rest looked up from reference TRBV28 and TRBJ2-4): DVKVTQSSRYLVKRTGEKVFLECVQDMDHENMFWYRQDPGLGLRLIYFSYDVKMKEKGDIPEGYSVSREKKERFSLILESASTNQTSMYLCASSFPNRVGKNIQYFGAGTRLSVL.

The gene calls are TRBV28 and TRBJ2-7, with TRBD2 matching over 9 bases. The length of the CDR3 is 16 residues. V was pared by 6 bases and J by 1 base, with 10 bases of the junction left unmatched. From germline, CDR1 is MDHEN and CDR2 SYDVKM. The CDR3 is CASSDIAGEGSYEQYF. The CDR3 bases are TGTGCCAGCAGCGATATAGCGGGAGAAGGGTCCTACGAGCAGTACTTC.